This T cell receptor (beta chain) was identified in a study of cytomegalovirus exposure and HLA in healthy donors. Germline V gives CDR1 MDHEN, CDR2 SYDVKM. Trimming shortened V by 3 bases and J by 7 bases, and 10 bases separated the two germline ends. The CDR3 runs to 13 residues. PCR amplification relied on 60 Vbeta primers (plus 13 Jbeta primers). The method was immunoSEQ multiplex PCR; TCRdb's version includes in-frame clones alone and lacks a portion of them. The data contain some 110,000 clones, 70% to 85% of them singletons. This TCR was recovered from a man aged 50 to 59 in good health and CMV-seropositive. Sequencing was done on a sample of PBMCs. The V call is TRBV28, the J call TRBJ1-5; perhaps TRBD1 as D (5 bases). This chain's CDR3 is CASSLEGQQPQHF. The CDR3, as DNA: TGTGCCAGCAGTTTGGAGGGGCAACAGCCCCAGCATTTT. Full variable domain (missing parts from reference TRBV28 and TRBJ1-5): DVKVTQSSRYLVKRTGEKVFLECVQDMDHENMFWYRQDPGLGLRLIYFSYDVKMKEKGDIPEGYSVSREKKERFSLILESASTNQTSMYLCASSLEGQQPQHFGDGTRLSIL.